The entry that follows covers one T cell receptor beta chain sequence. Its matching antigen is unknown. These data are taken from a study of CD8+CD57+ T cells in acquired aplastic anemia. Across the whole study: DNA recovered from sorted CD4+ and CD8+ cells had a mean of around 3.3 ug. Study-wide results and limits: The CD8+ Simpson's diversity of patients and controls was not significantly different. Overlap between patients and controls comprised some 31 CD8+ CDR3 sequences.

V lost 6 bases and J 7 bases, leaving 16 bases between the germline ends. Germline V gives CDR1 DFQATT, CDR2 SNEGSKA (reference sequence). The CDR3 is made up of 12 amino acids. Using genomic DNA as the template, TCR beta VDJ and CDR3 profiling was carried out. From the reads, TCRdb called clonotypes with MiXCR, one entry per CDR3 protein. Of around 190,000 distinct CDR3 sequences in the sample, around 50% are singletons; the top ten hold approximately 13%. Patients chosen for sequencing had shown CD8+CD57+ cell expansion by flow cytometry. Blood samples were obtained from patients who had received no prior therapy.

The chain links TRBV20-1 to TRBJ2-7; D may match TRBD1 or TRBD2 (5 bases each). The origin of this receptor is a human donor with aplastic anemia. Sequencing was done on a sample of sorted CD4+, CD8+, or CD8+CD57+ T cells (not recorded which) from PBMCs. CDR3 bases: TGCAGTGCGGGGGACCACCCCTTAGAGCAGTACTTC. Translated, it gives CSAGDHPLEQYF.